The clone carrying this T cell receptor (beta chain) turned up a few times. Antigen: not known. Trimming left V 5 bases short and J 7 bases short, with 17 bases between. The CDR3 runs 15 residues. Looked up from germline, CDR1 is SEHNR and CDR2 is FQNEAQ (reference sequence). This sample was taken from a study of CD8+ T cells in alopecia areata. Study-wide results and caveats: Scalp clonality dropped significantly under tofacitinib, as did expanded CD8+ top-100 clones.

After isolation, RNA underwent reverse transcription to generate cDNA as the sequencing template. TCRdb's copy holds only in-frame clones and misses some; the assay was immunoSEQ multiplex PCR. This table holds roughly 100,000 clones, under 90% found once. Noted treatment: oral pan-JAK inhibitor, 5-10 mg twice daily. The investigators collected lesional scalp punch biopsies and peripheral blood from alopecia areata patients. Sorting of PBMCs yielded the CD4+ and CD8+ T cells. The chain uses TRBV7-9 and TRBJ1-4, with a weak D call TRBD1 (5 bases). Source: CD8+ T cells sorted from blood, taken around week 31, from a patient treated with tofacitinib. This sequence was found in a human donor with alopecia areata. The CDR3: CASSPPGGVGEKLFF. The DNA of the CDR3 is TGTGCCAGCAGCCCACCCGGAGGGGTCGGTGAAAAACTGTTTTTT. The full variable domain, with the rest looked up from reference TRBV7-9 and TRBJ1-4, is DTGVSQNPRHKITKRGQNVTFRCDPISEHNRLYWYRQTLGQGPEFLTYFQNEAQLEKSRLLSDRFSAERPKGSFSTLEIQRTEQGDSAMYLCASSPPGGVGEKLFFGSGTQLSVL.